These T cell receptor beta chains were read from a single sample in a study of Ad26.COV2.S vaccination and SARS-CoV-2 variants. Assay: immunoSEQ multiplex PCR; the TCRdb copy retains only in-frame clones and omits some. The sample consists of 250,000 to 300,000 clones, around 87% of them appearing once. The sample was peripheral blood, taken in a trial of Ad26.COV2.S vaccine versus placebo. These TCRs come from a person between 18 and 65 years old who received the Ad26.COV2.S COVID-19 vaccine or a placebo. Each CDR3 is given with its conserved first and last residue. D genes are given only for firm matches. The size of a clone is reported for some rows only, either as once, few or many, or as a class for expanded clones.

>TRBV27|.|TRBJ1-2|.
CASSLQGGPYGYTF
TGTGCCAGCAGTTTACAGGGCGGGCCATATGGCTACACCTTC
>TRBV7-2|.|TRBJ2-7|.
CASSRDSSSYEQYF
TGTGCCAGCAGCCGGGACTCCTCCTCCTACGAGCAGTACTTC
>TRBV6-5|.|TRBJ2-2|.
CASSLQGYTGELFF
TGTGCCAGCAGTTTACAGGGTTACACCGGGGAGCTGTTTTTT
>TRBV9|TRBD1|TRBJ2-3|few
CASSATGQGIDTQYF
TGTGCCAGCAGCGCGACGGGACAGGGTATAGATACGCAGTATTTT
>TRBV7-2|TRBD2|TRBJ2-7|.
CASSLGPGLAGAYEQYF
TGTGCCAGCAGCTTAGGTCCGGGACTAGCGGGGGCCTACGAGCAGTACTTC
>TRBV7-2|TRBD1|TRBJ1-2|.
CASSLGYQRQGAHGYTF
TGTGCCAGCAGCTTAGGGTACCAACGACAGGGGGCGCACGGCTACACCTTC
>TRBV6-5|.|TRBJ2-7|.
CASSYSGTAYEQYF
TGTGCCAGCAGTTACTCTGGGACGGCCTACGAGCAGTACTTC
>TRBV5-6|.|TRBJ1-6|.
CASSSSFSPLHF
TGTGCCAGCAGCTCGTCCTTCTCCCCCCTCCACTTT
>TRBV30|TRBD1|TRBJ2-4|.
CAWSVRGPLYF
TGTGCCTGGAGTGTAAGGGGGCCACTTTACTTC
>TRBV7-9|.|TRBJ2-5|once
CASSWSPRGTDQETQYF
TGTGCCAGCAGCTGGTCACCCCGCGGGACAGACCAAGAGACCCAGTACTTC
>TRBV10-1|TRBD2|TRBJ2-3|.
CASSRGGSTDTQYF
TGCGCCAGCAGCCGGGGAGGGAGCACAGATACGCAGTATTTT
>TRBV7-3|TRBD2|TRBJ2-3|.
CASSLTGPGGVNTQYF
TGTGCCAGCAGCTTAACGGGTCCGGGGGGTGTGAATACGCAGTATTTT
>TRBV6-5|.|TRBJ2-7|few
CATTSRLRSYEQYF
TGTGCCACCACGTCTCGGCTGAGGTCCTACGAGCAGTACTTC
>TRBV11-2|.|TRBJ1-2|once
CASSPSSYGYTF
TGTGCCAGCAGCCCGAGCAGCTATGGCTACACCTTC
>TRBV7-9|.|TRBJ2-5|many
CASSLRLDQETQYF
TGTGCCAGCAGCTTAAGGCTGGACCAAGAGACCCAGTACTTC
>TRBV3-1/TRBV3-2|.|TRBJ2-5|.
CASSQEAVQETQYF
TGTGCCAGCAGCCAAGAGGCGGTCCAAGAGACCCAGTACTTC
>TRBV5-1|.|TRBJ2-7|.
CASSSMTGNREQYF
TGCGCCAGCAGCAGTATGACTGGCAACAGGGAGCAGTACTTC
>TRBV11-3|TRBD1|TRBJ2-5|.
CASSLDTTGWRMETQYF
TGTGCCAGCAGCTTAGATACGACAGGGTGGAGGATGGAGACCCAGTACTTC
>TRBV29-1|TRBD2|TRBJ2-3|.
CSADPAGGLADTQYF
TGCAGCGCCGATCCGGCGGGGGGGCTCGCAGATACGCAGTATTTT